This passage covers 14 T cell receptor beta chains from one sample sequenced in a study of spatial heterogeneity in lung cancer. TCRdb reprocessed the 5' RACE reads with MiXCR, giving one entry per CDR3 protein. The data hold 20,000 to 25,000 distinct CDR3 sequences, with roughly 4.2% observed a single time. The time point here: sample taken at primary tumor resection. Frozen PBMC, nontumor lung or tumor provided whole RNA, which was sequenced unsorted. The source was PBMCs, collected at surgery. The receptors originated from a male donor with early-stage non-small cell lung cancer.

Worth noting for this clonotype: This sequence may be a read error, since a much larger clone differs from it by one base. This chain links TRBV5-1 with TRBJ2-5; D uncertain. Germline-derived CDR1 and CDR2 are SGHRS and YFSETQ. Trimming left V 4 bases short and J 5 bases short, with 12 bases between. This CDR3 has 13 residues. The CDR3 coding sequence is TGCGCCAGCAGCGACTCACTCGGCGAGACCCAGTACTTC. This encodes CASSDSLGETQYF.

Judged by abundance, this clonotype is medium-sized (0.01 to 0.1%). The V call is TRBV2, the J call TRBJ2-7, with D unclear. With 6 bases removed from V and 2 bases from J, the gap between germline ends came to 14 bases. Germline CDR1 is SNHLY and CDR2 is FYNNEI. The CDR3 covers 14 residues. The CDR3 nucleotides read TGTGCCAGCAGAGCCAGCCAGCGCACCTACGAGCAGTACTTC. Its translation: CASRASQRTYEQYF.

This clonotype was seen repeatedly, ten times or more. V gene TRBV12-3 or TRBV12-4 combines with J gene TRBJ2-7; 8 positions match TRBD1. This CDR3 contains 13 residues. V trimming: 9 bases; J trimming: 1 base; junction bases outside the gene matches: 5. The CDR3 is CASRQGNSYEQYF. CDR3 DNA: TGTGCCAGTCGACAGGGGAATTCCTACGAGCAGTACTTC.

This clonotype was seen ten or more times. The CDR3 nucleotides are TGTGCCAGCAGCCTCGCCGGGACTAGAGAGACCCAGTACTTC. Its translation is CASSLAGTRETQYF. This rearrangement joins TRBV7-2 to TRBJ2-5, with 8 nucleotides matching TRBD2. The V gene's germline CDR1 is SGHTA and CDR2 FQGNSA. This CDR3 region has 14 residues. V shed 5 bases and J 4 bases; nucleotides not matched to a gene: 6.

In this sample, this clonotype turned up many times. The rearrangement joins TRBV6-5 to TRBJ1-1; D is unresolved. CDR3 length: 16 amino acids. V gave up 0 bases and J gave up 1 base, with 12 bases separating them. Germline lookup yields CDR1 MNHEY and CDR2 SVGAGI. In DNA form, the CDR3 reads TGTGCCAGCAGTTACTCGACCAGCAGGAAGAACACTGAAGCTTTCTTT. As protein: CASSYSTSRKNTEAFF.

This clonotype was counted ten times or more. The chain links TRBV7-2 to TRBJ2-1; D perhaps matches TRBD1 (5 bases). This CDR3 comprises 14 residues. The germline V gene encodes CDR1 SGHTA and CDR2 FQGNSA. V lost 0 bases and J 4 bases, leaving 7 bases between the germline ends. This chain's CDR3 is CASSLARAYNEQFF. CDR3 DNA: TGTGCCAGCAGCTTAGCCAGGGCATACAATGAGCAGTTCTTC. The full variable domain, with the rest looked up from reference TRBV7-2 and TRBJ2-1, is GAGVSQSPSNKVTEKGKDVELRCDPISGHTALYWYRQSLGQGLEFLIYFQGNSAPDKSGLPSDRFSAERTGGSVSTLTIQRTQQEDSAVYLCASSLARAYNEQFFGPGTRLTVL.

This clonotype was recorded at least ten times. The V and J genes are TRBV20-1 and TRBJ1-5; TRBD1 might be the D (5 bases). This CDR3 comprises 16 residues. Germline V CDR1 and CDR2: DFQATT, SNEGSKA (reference sequence). V was cut by 0 bases and J by 1 base, with 13 bases left in between. CDR3 region: CSARDGRQSSNQPQHF. The CDR3 DNA follows: TGCAGTGCTAGAGACGGTAGACAGAGCAGCAATCAGCCCCAGCATTTT.

This clonotype occurred many times. The chain is built from TRBV7-8 and TRBJ2-3; 12 bases fit TRBD2. Germline CDR1 reads SGHVS; CDR2 reads FQNEAQ. This CDR3 has 18 amino acids. V was clipped by 5 bases and J by 2 bases; unmatched bases: 11. The CDR3 coding sequence is TGTGCCAGCAGCCCCGCCGGAGCTAGCGGGAGGGCCACAGATACGCAGTATTTT. Translation gives CASSPAGASGRATDTQYF.

This clonotype came up many times. This chain connects TRBV7-8 to TRBJ1-1; D uncertain. Germline CDR1 and CDR2: SGHVS and FQNEAQ. The CDR3 has 12 residues. Trimming removed 1 base from V and 11 bases from J, with 11 bases in between. This chain's CDR3 is CASSLDWGFAFF. The CDR3 DNA reads TGTGCCAGCAGCTTAGATTGGGGTTTCGCTTTCTTT.

The V call is TRBV7-3, the J call TRBJ2-5, with 8 bases aligning to TRBD1. This CDR3 contains 14 residues. The V and J ends lost 5 bases and 2 bases, in that order; junction bases with no gene match: 4. Germline CDR1 SGHTA, CDR2 FQGTGA. CDR3 region: CASSPRTGQETQYF. CDR3 DNA: TGTGCCAGCAGCCCGCGGACAGGGCAAGAGACCCAGTACTTC.

This clonotype was seen ten or more times. A junction boundary mismatches the germline segment, possibly from a read error. The V and J genes are TRBV7-3 and TRBJ2-1; D is possibly TRBD1 (5 bases). CDR3 size: 15 residues. Germline assignment: CDR1 SGHTA and CDR2 FQGTGA. The CDR3 nucleotides are TGTGCCAGCAGGTTACAGTCTTTGGTTGGACACCCCCGGATCTTC. As protein: CASRLQSLVGHPRIF.

The table lists this clonotype with many counts. This chain joins TRBV30 and TRBJ2-7; D ambiguous. CDR3 length equals 11 residues. The V gene lost 2 bases and the J gene lost 5 bases, with 7 bases spanning the gap. Germline assignment: CDR1 GTSNPN and CDR2 SVGIG (reference sequence). The CDR3 loop reads CAWSKDHEQYF. In nucleotides, the CDR3 is TGTGCCTGGAGTAAAGACCACGAGCAGTACTTC.

There are many counts of this clonotype. V gene TRBV9 combines with J gene TRBJ2-3; D is uncertain. From germline, CDR1 is SGDLS and CDR2 YYNGEE. Trimming pared 0 bases from V and 4 bases from J, leaving 9 bases between. The CDR3 runs 14 residues. CDR3 residues: CASSVATPPDTQYF. For the CDR3, the DNA is TGTGCCAGCAGCGTAGCAACCCCCCCAGATACGCAGTATTTT. The variable domain in full, with the rest retrieved from reference TRBV9 and TRBJ2-3, is DSGVTQTPKHLITATGQRVTLRCSPRSGDLSVYWYQQSLDQGLQFLIQYYNGEERAKGNILERFSAQQFPDLHSELNLSSLELGDSALYFCASSVATPPDTQYFGPGTRLTVL.

The table lists this clonotype with many counts. J is TRBJ1-1 and V is TRBV14; no firm D call. Between the trimmed V and J ends, which lost 4 bases and 0 bases, there was a span of 6 bases. The CDR3 is 13 amino acids. CDR1 SGHDN and CDR2 FVKESK come from the germline V gene. The CDR3 DNA reads TGTGCCAGCAGCCGACACTTGAACACTGAAGCTTTCTTT. This encodes CASSRHLNTEAFF.